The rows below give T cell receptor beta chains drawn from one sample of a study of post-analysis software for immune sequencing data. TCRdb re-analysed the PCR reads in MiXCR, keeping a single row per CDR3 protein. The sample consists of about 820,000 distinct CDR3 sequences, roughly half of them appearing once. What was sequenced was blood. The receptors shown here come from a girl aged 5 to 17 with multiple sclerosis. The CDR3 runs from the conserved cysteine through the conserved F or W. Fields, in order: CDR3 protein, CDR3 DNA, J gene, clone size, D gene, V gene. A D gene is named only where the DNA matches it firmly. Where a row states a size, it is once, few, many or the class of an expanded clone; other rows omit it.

CDR3 protein: CASSPRNTHSQYF
CDR3 DNA: TGTGCCAGCAGCCCCCGGAACACGCATTCGCAGTATTTT
J gene: TRBJ2-3
clone size: NA
D gene: NA
V gene: TRBV7-6

CDR3 protein: CASSLDYGRMNTEAFF
CDR3 DNA: TGTGCCAGCAGCTTAGATTATGGACGGATGAACACTGAAGCTTTCTTT
J gene: TRBJ1-1
clone size: NA
D gene: NA
V gene: TRBV11-2

CDR3 protein: CASSARWGEKLFF
CDR3 DNA: TGCGCCAGCAGCGCGCGATGGGGTGAAAAACTGTTTTTT
J gene: TRBJ1-4
clone size: NA
D gene: NA
V gene: TRBV5-1

CDR3 protein: CASSDQGQNANIQYF
CDR3 DNA: TGTGCCAGCAGTGATCAGGGACAGAATGCCAACATTCAGTACTTC
J gene: TRBJ2-4
clone size: few
D gene: TRBD1
V gene: TRBV2

CDR3 protein: CASGLDRGSFPDTQYF
CDR3 DNA: TGTGCTAGTGGTTTGGACCGCGGTTCTTTCCCAGATACGCAGTATTTT
J gene: TRBJ2-3
clone size: NA
D gene: NA
V gene: TRBV12-5

CDR3 protein: CASSLAGGGALEQYF
CDR3 DNA: TGCGCCAGCAGCTTGGCGGGCGGGGGGGCTCTCGAGCAGTACTTC
J gene: TRBJ2-7
clone size: once
D gene: TRBD2
V gene: TRBV5-1

CDR3 protein: CSARSGTSLYEQYF
CDR3 DNA: TGCAGTGCTAGATCCGGGACTAGCTTGTACGAGCAGTACTTC
J gene: TRBJ2-7
clone size: few
D gene: TRBD2
V gene: TRBV20-1

CDR3 protein: CASSLGGSNPGEQFF
CDR3 DNA: TGTGCCAGCAGCTTAGGCGGTTCTAATCCCGGGGAGCAGTTCTTC
J gene: TRBJ2-1
clone size: NA
D gene: NA
V gene: TRBV7-7

CDR3 protein: CASSQGEDNEQFF
CDR3 DNA: TGTGCCAGCAGCCAGGGCGAGGACAATGAGCAGTTCTTC
J gene: TRBJ2-1
clone size: few
D gene: NA
V gene: TRBV7-2

CDR3 protein: CASSLTAGELFF
CDR3 DNA: TGTGCCAGCAGCTTAACGGCCGGGGAGCTGTTTTTT
J gene: TRBJ2-2
clone size: NA
D gene: NA
V gene: TRBV7-9

CDR3 protein: CASSLAGMGLAGKDTQYF
CDR3 DNA: TGTGCCAGCAGCTTAGCGGGGATGGGACTAGCGGGGAAAGATACGCAGTATTTT
J gene: TRBJ2-3
clone size: NA
D gene: TRBD2
V gene: TRBV7-9

CDR3 protein: CASQNRLGSGANVLTF
CDR3 DNA: TGTGCCAGCCAGAACAGGTTAGGCTCTGGGGCCAACGTCCTGACTTTC
J gene: TRBJ2-6
clone size: NA
D gene: NA
V gene: TRBV11-1

CDR3 protein: CSAAQGLNTEAFF
CDR3 DNA: TGCAGTGCCGCTCAGGGATTGAACACTGAAGCTTTCTTT
J gene: TRBJ1-1
clone size: NA
D gene: NA
V gene: TRBV20-1

CDR3 protein: CASSAGHMNTEAFF
CDR3 DNA: TGTGCCAGCAGCGCCGGGCACATGAACACTGAAGCTTTCTTT
J gene: TRBJ1-1
clone size: NA
D gene: NA
V gene: TRBV7-3

CDR3 protein: CASSQRLPDKYQETQYF
CDR3 DNA: TGTGCCAGCAGCCAGAGACTGCCTGATAAGTACCAAGAGACCCAGTACTTC
J gene: TRBJ2-5
clone size: once
D gene: NA
V gene: TRBV3-1

CDR3 protein: CASSVVAGRETQYF
CDR3 DNA: TGTGCCAGCAGCGTTGTGGCAGGGCGAGAGACCCAGTACTTC
J gene: TRBJ2-5
clone size: NA
D gene: NA
V gene: TRBV6-1

CDR3 protein: CASRAGGIGTDTQYF
CDR3 DNA: TGTGCCAGCAGGGCAGGGGGCATCGGCACAGATACGCAGTATTTT
J gene: TRBJ2-3
clone size: NA
D gene: TRBD1
V gene: TRBV28

CDR3 protein: CASIATTGGSGYTF
CDR3 DNA: TGTGCCAGCATCGCCACTACAGGGGGCAGTGGCTACACCTTC
J gene: TRBJ1-2
clone size: many
D gene: TRBD1
V gene: TRBV5-5

CDR3 protein: CASSSGQGYQPQHF
CDR3 DNA: TGTGCCAGCAGCTCCGGACAGGGCTATCAGCCCCAGCATTTT
J gene: TRBJ1-5
clone size: NA
D gene: TRBD1
V gene: TRBV7-9

CDR3 protein: CSVGDSLRLNTEAFF
CDR3 DNA: TGCAGCGTGGGGGATTCCCTTCGTCTGAACACTGAAGCTTTCTTT
J gene: TRBJ1-1
clone size: NA
D gene: NA
V gene: TRBV29-1

CDR3 protein: CSAGTGEWNTEAFF
CDR3 DNA: TGCAGTGCTGGGACAGGGGAGTGGAACACTGAAGCTTTCTTT
J gene: TRBJ1-1
clone size: NA
D gene: TRBD1
V gene: TRBV20-1

CDR3 protein: CASSLAPGGSSYNEQFF
CDR3 DNA: TGTGCCAGCAGCTTAGCGCCCGGCGGCAGCTCCTACAATGAGCAGTTCTTC
J gene: TRBJ2-1
clone size: few
D gene: NA
V gene: TRBV7-9

CDR3 protein: CATSRARGPNNEQFF
CDR3 DNA: TGTGCCACCAGCAGGGCCAGGGGGCCAAACAATGAGCAGTTCTTC
J gene: TRBJ2-1
clone size: NA
D gene: TRBD1
V gene: TRBV15

CDR3 protein: CAGSLAEAFF
CDR3 DNA: TGTGCCGGCAGCTTGGCTGAAGCTTTCTTT
J gene: TRBJ1-1
clone size: NA
D gene: NA
V gene: TRBV7-9

CDR3 protein: CATNRPGTDTQYF
CDR3 DNA: TGCGCCACCAACCGACCTGGCACAGATACGCAGTATTTT
J gene: TRBJ2-3
clone size: NA
D gene: NA
V gene: TRBV5-1

CDR3 protein: CASSPYPGGYEQYF
CDR3 DNA: TGTGCCAGCAGCCCATACCCAGGGGGGTACGAGCAGTACTTC
J gene: TRBJ2-7
clone size: few
D gene: NA
V gene: TRBV7-8

CDR3 protein: CATSQSSGVGYEQYF
CDR3 DNA: TGTGCCACCTCCCAGTCGTCAGGGGTAGGCTACGAGCAGTACTTC
J gene: TRBJ2-7
clone size: NA
D gene: NA
V gene: TRBV15

CDR3 protein: CATSPLGFGETQYF
CDR3 DNA: TGTGCCACCAGCCCTCTCGGGTTTGGCGAGACCCAGTACTTC
J gene: TRBJ2-5
clone size: NA
D gene: NA
V gene: TRBV15

CDR3 protein: CSAREALSRISGGNSYNEQFF
CDR3 DNA: TGCAGTGCTAGAGAGGCGCTGAGTCGGATTAGCGGGGGGAACTCCTACAATGAGCAGTTCTTC
J gene: TRBJ2-1
clone size: NA
D gene: TRBD2
V gene: TRBV20-1

CDR3 protein: CASSLPGSPPGAEAFF
CDR3 DNA: TGTGCCAGCAGTTTACCAGGGAGCCCCCCTGGCGCTGAAGCTTTCTTT
J gene: TRBJ1-1
clone size: NA
D gene: NA
V gene: TRBV28

CDR3 protein: CASSLALQSYEQYF
CDR3 DNA: TGTGCCAGCAGCTTAGCTCTGCAGTCCTACGAGCAGTACTTC
J gene: TRBJ2-7
clone size: NA
D gene: NA
V gene: TRBV7-2

CDR3 protein: CASSLSRSEQYF
CDR3 DNA: TGTGCCAGCAGCTTATCGAGATCCGAGCAGTACTTC
J gene: TRBJ2-7
clone size: NA
D gene: NA
V gene: TRBV7-8

CDR3 protein: CASSLAPIYEQYF
CDR3 DNA: TGTGCCAGCAGCTTGGCTCCTATCTACGAGCAGTACTTC
J gene: TRBJ2-7
clone size: few
D gene: NA
V gene: TRBV5-4

CDR3 protein: CASGDREATEAFF
CDR3 DNA: TGCGCCAGTGGAGACAGGGAGGCCACTGAAGCTTTCTTT
J gene: TRBJ1-1
clone size: NA
D gene: TRBD1
V gene: TRBV4-1

CDR3 protein: CASSYVGTGRNEQYF
CDR3 DNA: TGTGCCAGCAGTTACGTCGGGACAGGGCGAAACGAGCAGTACTTC
J gene: TRBJ2-7
clone size: NA
D gene: TRBD1
V gene: TRBV6-6

CDR3 protein: CASYGTPGGTQYF
CDR3 DNA: TGTGCCAGCTACGGGACTCCGGGTGGGACCCAGTACTTC
J gene: TRBJ2-5
clone size: NA
D gene: NA
V gene: TRBV6-5

CDR3 protein: CASSSQTYTDTQYF
CDR3 DNA: TGTGCCAGTAGTTCTCAGACGTACACAGATACGCAGTATTTT
J gene: TRBJ2-3
clone size: once
D gene: NA
V gene: TRBV19

CDR3 protein: CASSTRTSGSIYEQYF
CDR3 DNA: TGTGCCAGCAGCACGCGCACTAGCGGGAGTATATACGAGCAGTACTTC
J gene: TRBJ2-7
clone size: NA
D gene: TRBD2
V gene: TRBV7-8

CDR3 protein: CASSLAASNYGYTF
CDR3 DNA: TGTGCCAGCAGCTTAGCAGCCAGTAACTATGGCTACACCTTC
J gene: TRBJ1-2
clone size: few
D gene: NA
V gene: TRBV7-2

CDR3 protein: CASSLDSPFSYEQYF
CDR3 DNA: TGTGCCAGCAGTCTCGACAGCCCATTCTCCTACGAGCAGTACTTC
J gene: TRBJ2-7
clone size: few
D gene: NA
V gene: TRBV27

CDR3 protein: CASSETSVQETQYF
CDR3 DNA: TGTGCCAGCAGCGAGACTAGCGTACAAGAGACCCAGTACTTC
J gene: TRBJ2-5
clone size: few
D gene: TRBD2
V gene: TRBV7-9

CDR3 protein: CAISESPSRANYGHTF
CDR3 DNA: TGTGCCATCAGTGAGTCACCGTCGAGGGCTAACTATGGCCACACCTTC
J gene: TRBJ1-2
clone size: NA
D gene: NA
V gene: TRBV10-3

CDR3 protein: CASSLGTDREQYF
CDR3 DNA: TGTGCCAGCAGCTTAGGGACAGACCGGGAGCAGTACTTC
J gene: TRBJ2-5
clone size: NA
D gene: NA
V gene: TRBV7-8

CDR3 protein: CASRKGLSTDTQYF
CDR3 DNA: TGCGCCAGCAGGAAGGGTTTGAGCACAGATACGCAGTATTTT
J gene: TRBJ2-3
clone size: NA
D gene: NA
V gene: TRBV5-1

CDR3 protein: CASSLVRDSKNIQYF
CDR3 DNA: TGTGCCAGCAGTTTGGTTCGGGACAGCAAAAACATTCAGTACTTC
J gene: TRBJ2-4
clone size: NA
D gene: TRBD1
V gene: TRBV12-3/TRBV12-4

CDR3 protein: CAIGTYSGNTIYF
CDR3 DNA: TGTGCCATCGGGACCTACTCCGGAAACACCATATATTTT
J gene: TRBJ1-3
clone size: few
D gene: NA
V gene: TRBV10-3

CDR3 protein: CASSLGGGEENEQFF
CDR3 DNA: TGCGCCAGCAGCTTGGGGGGGGGCGAGGAGAATGAGCAGTTCTTC
J gene: TRBJ2-1
clone size: few
D gene: NA
V gene: TRBV5-1

CDR3 protein: CASSPHGAGGYEQYF
CDR3 DNA: TGCGCCAGCAGCCCCCACGGAGCGGGGGGCTACGAGCAGTACTTC
J gene: TRBJ2-7
clone size: NA
D gene: TRBD2
V gene: TRBV4-1

CDR3 protein: CASSQATVAKNIQYF
CDR3 DNA: TGTGCCAGCAGCCAAGCGACAGTAGCCAAAAACATTCAGTACTTC
J gene: TRBJ2-4
clone size: NA
D gene: NA
V gene: TRBV3-1

CDR3 protein: CAISESIYGYTF
CDR3 DNA: TGTGCCATCAGTGAGTCGATCTATGGCTACACCTTC
J gene: TRBJ1-2
clone size: NA
D gene: NA
V gene: TRBV10-3

CDR3 protein: CASRPGQDGIAFF
CDR3 DNA: TGCGCCAGTCGCCCCGGACAGGATGGGATCGCTTTCTTT
J gene: TRBJ1-1
clone size: NA
D gene: TRBD1
V gene: TRBV5-1

CDR3 protein: CSVPTTGRYGYTF
CDR3 DNA: TGCAGTGTCCCCACAACAGGCCGCTATGGCTACACCTTC
J gene: TRBJ1-2
clone size: NA
D gene: NA
V gene: TRBV20-1

CDR3 protein: CASSLGIGQGDNEQFF
CDR3 DNA: TGTGCCAGCAGCTTAGGAATAGGACAGGGGGACAATGAGCAGTTCTTC
J gene: TRBJ2-1
clone size: NA
D gene: TRBD1
V gene: TRBV7-6

CDR3 protein: CASSLTSGRSTYEQYF
CDR3 DNA: TGCGCCAGCAGCTTGACGTCGGGACGGAGTACCTACGAGCAGTACTTC
J gene: TRBJ2-7
clone size: NA
D gene: NA
V gene: TRBV5-1

CDR3 protein: CASSLYGTGEETQYF
CDR3 DNA: TGTGCCAGCAGCTTATACGGGACAGGGGAAGAGACCCAGTACTTC
J gene: TRBJ2-5
clone size: few
D gene: TRBD1
V gene: TRBV7-3

CDR3 protein: CASSFGGGAGANVLTF
CDR3 DNA: TGTGCCAGCAGTTTTGGAGGGGGCGCTGGGGCCAACGTCCTGACTTTC
J gene: TRBJ2-6
clone size: NA
D gene: NA
V gene: TRBV12-3/TRBV12-4

CDR3 protein: CASSLELAGPQETQYF
CDR3 DNA: TGCGCCAGCAGCTTGGAACTAGCGGGCCCCCAAGAGACCCAGTACTTC
J gene: TRBJ2-5
clone size: NA
D gene: TRBD2
V gene: TRBV5-1

CDR3 protein: CAWSGQGNTEAFF
CDR3 DNA: TGTGCCTGGAGTGGACAGGGGAACACTGAAGCTTTCTTT
J gene: TRBJ1-1
clone size: NA
D gene: TRBD1
V gene: TRBV30

CDR3 protein: CASSRGGTDEETQYF
CDR3 DNA: TGTGCCAGCAGTCGTGGTGGGACAGACGAAGAGACCCAGTACTTC
J gene: TRBJ2-5
clone size: NA
D gene: TRBD1
V gene: TRBV12-3/TRBV12-4